This T cell receptor beta chain is drawn from a study of tumor and adjacent non-tumor tissue in lung cancer. Study-level information: Samples averaged about 4.2 million productive TCRbeta reads each.

TCRbeta libraries were built with three rounds of nested PCR, modified from ARM-PCR. TCRdb re-derived calls from the multiplex PCR reads in MiXCR, one entry per CDR3 protein. This sample yields fewer than 120,000 distinct CDR3 sequences, of which about 80% are seen a single time; approximately 22% belongs to the top ten. This sample's RNA came from whole unsorted tissue. The CDR3 is 18 amino acids. V was shortened by 10 bases and J by 3 bases, with 30 bases between the two germline ends. This TCR was recovered from a man between 65 and 79 years old with non-small cell lung cancer. The sample taken for sequencing was lung tumor tissue. V usage is TRBV12-3 or TRBV12-4 and J usage is TRBJ2-5, with a possible D match to TRBD1 (5 bases). The DNA of the CDR3 is TGTGCCACCATTCCCCTTTGGGGCCCCACCGGCCCAAAAGAGACCCAGTACTTC. Amino acid sequence: CATIPLWGPTGPKETQYF.